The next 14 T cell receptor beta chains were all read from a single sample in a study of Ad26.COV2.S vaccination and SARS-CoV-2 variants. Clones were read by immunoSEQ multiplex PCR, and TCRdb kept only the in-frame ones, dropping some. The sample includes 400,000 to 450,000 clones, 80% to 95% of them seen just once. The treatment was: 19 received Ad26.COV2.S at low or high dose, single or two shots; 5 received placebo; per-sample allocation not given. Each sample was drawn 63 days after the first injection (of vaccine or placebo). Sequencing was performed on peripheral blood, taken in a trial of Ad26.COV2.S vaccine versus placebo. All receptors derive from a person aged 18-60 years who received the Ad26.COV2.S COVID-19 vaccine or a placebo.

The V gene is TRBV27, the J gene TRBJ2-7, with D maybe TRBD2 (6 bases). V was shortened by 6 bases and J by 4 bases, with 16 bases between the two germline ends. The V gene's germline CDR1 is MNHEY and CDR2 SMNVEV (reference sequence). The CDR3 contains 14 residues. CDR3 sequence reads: CASSPRGGAYEQYF. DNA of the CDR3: TGTGCCAGCAGCCCTCGCGGAGGGGCTTACGAGCAGTACTTC.

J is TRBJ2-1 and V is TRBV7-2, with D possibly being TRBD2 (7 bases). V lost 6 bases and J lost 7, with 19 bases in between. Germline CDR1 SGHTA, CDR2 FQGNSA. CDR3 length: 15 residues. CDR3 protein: CASRPTSVQGNEQFF. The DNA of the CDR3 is TGTGCCAGCAGGCCTACTAGCGTCCAGGGGAATGAGCAGTTCTTC. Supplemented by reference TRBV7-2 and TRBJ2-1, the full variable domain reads GAGVSQSPSNKVTEKGKDVELRCDPISGHTALYWYRQSLGQGLEFLIYFQGNSAPDKSGLPSDRFSAERTGGSVSTLTIQRTQQEDSAVYLCASRPTSVQGNEQFFGPGTRLTVL.

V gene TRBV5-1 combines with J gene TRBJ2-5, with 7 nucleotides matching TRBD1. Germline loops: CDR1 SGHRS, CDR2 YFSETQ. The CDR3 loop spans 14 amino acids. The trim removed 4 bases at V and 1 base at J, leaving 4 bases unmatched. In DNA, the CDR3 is TGCGCCAGCAGCCTACAGGGGCCCCAAGAGACCCAGTACTTC. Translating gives CASSLQGPQETQYF. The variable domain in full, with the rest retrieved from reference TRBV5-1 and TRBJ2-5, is KAGVTQTPRYLIKTRGQQVTLSCSPISGHRSVSWYQQTPGQGLQFLFEYFSETQRNKGNFPGRFSGRQFSNSRSEMNVSTLELGDSALYLCASSLQGPQETQYFGPGTRLLVL.

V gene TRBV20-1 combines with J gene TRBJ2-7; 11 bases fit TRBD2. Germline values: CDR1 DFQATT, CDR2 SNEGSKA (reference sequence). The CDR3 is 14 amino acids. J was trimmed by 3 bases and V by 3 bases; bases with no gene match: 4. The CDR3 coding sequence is TGCAGTGCTAGTAGCGGGAGGGTATTCTACGAGCAGTACTTC. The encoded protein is CSASSGRVFYEQYF.

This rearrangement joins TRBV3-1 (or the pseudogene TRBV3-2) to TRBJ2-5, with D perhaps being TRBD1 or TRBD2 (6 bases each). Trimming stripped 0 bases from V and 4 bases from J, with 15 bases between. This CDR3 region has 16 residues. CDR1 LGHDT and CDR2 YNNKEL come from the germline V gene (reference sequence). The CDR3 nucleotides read TGTGCCAGCAGCCAAGATGAAGGGGGGAGGATAGAGACCCAGTACTTC. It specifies CASSQDEGGRIETQYF.

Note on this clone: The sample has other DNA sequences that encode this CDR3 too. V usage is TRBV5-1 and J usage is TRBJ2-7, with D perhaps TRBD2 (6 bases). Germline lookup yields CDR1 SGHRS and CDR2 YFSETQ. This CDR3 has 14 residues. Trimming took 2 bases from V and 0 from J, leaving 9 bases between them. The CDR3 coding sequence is TGCGCCAGCAGCTTTAGCGGTTCCTCCTACGAGCAGTACTTC. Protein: CASSFSGSSYEQYF.

CDR3 region: CSVVETSGIGGELFF. The DNA of the CDR3 is TGCAGCGTTGTTGAGACTAGCGGGATAGGCGGGGAGCTGTTTTTT. This chain joins TRBV29-1 and TRBJ2-2; 11 nucleotides align to TRBD2. The CDR3 is made up of 15 amino acids. Trimming cost V 4 bases and J 7 bases; bases outside gene matches: 8. Germline CDR1 SQVTM, CDR2 ANQGSEA.

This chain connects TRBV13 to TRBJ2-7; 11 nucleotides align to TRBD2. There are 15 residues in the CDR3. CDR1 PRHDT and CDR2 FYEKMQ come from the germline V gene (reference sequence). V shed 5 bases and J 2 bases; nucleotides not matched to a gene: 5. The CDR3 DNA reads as TGTGCCAGCAGCACCAGGACTAGCGGGCCCTACGAGCAGTACTTC. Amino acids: CASSTRTSGPYEQYF.

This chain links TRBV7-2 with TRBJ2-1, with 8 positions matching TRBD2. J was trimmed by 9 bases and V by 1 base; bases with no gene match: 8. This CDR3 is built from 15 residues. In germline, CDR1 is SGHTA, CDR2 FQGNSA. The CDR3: CASSLESGGPGEQFF. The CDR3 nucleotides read TGTGCCAGCAGCTTAGAGTCGGGAGGGCCCGGTGAGCAGTTCTTC.

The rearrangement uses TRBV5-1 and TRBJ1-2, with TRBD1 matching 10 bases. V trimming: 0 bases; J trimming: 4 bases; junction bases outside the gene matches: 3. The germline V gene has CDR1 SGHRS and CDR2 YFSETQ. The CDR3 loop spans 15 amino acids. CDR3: CASSLGDRGGYGYTF. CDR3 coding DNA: TGCGCCAGCAGCTTGGGGGACAGGGGAGGCTATGGCTACACCTTC.

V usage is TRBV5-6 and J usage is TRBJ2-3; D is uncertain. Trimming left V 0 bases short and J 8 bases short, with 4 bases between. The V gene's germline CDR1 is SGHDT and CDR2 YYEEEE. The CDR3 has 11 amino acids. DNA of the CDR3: TGTGCCAGCAGCTTGGATCGTACGCAGTATTTT. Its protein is CASSLDRTQYF. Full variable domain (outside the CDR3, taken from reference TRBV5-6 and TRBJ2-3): DAGVTQSPTHLIKTRGQQVTLRCSPKSGHDTVSWYQQALGQGPQFIFQYYEEEERQRGNFPDRFSGHQFPNYSSELNVNALLLGDSALYLCASSLDRTQYFGPGTRLTVL.

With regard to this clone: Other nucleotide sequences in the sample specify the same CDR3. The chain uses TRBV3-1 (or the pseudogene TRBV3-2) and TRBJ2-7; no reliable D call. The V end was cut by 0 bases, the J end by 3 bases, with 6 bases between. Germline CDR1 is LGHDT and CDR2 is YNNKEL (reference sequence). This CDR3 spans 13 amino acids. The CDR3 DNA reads TGTGCCAGCAGCCAAGAGGGAAGCTACGAGCAGTACTTC. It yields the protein CASSQEGSYEQYF.

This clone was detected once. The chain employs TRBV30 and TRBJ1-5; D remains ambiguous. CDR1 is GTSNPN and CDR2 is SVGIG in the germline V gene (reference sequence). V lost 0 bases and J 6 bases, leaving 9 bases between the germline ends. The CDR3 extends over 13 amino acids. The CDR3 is CAWSVLPSQPQHF. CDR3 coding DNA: TGTGCCTGGAGTGTACTTCCTAGTCAGCCCCAGCATTTT.

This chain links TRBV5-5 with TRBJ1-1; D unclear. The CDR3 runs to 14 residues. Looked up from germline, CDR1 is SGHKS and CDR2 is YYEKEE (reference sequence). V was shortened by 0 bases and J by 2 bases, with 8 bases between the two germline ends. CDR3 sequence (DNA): TGTGCCAGCAGCTTGGTGGCAGCAAACACTGAAGCTTTCTTT. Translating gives CASSLVAANTEAFF.